Sequencing of this T cell receptor beta chain was carried out in a study of cytomegalovirus exposure and HLA in healthy donors. Notes on the study in general: In a later analysis, common viral pathogens appeared linked to several of the most significant clusters.

V lost 4 bases, J lost 1 base, and 10 bases stayed unmatched. The CDR3 is 17 residues long. Germline V CDR1 and CDR2: MGHRA, YSYEKL. Comment on this clone: Its antigen is as yet unknown.

PCR amplification relied on 60 Vbeta primers (plus 13 Jbeta primers). This table comes from immunoSEQ multiplex PCR, and its TCRdb copy is limited to in-frame clones, with some not included. The repertoire has around 190,000 clones, about four fifths of them found once; the top ten carry around 1.6%. The V call is TRBV4-1, the J call TRBJ2-3; TRBD2 agrees at 8 bases. The source of this sequence is a woman in her forties or fifties in good health and CMV-seronegative. Sequenced: PBMCs. The CDR3 nucleotides are TGCGCCAGCAGCCCGATGTCCGGGGGGGGCGGCACAGATACGCAGTATTTT. Amino acid sequence: CASSPMSGGGGTDTQYF.